What follows are 23 T cell receptor beta chains derived from one specimen sequenced in a study of T cells in placental villitis. The libraries were made with immunoSEQ v4. The table came from immunoSEQ multiplex PCR; TCRdb's copy has only in-frame clones and leaves some out. In the table there are about 6,300 clones, roughly 78% of which are singletons. Sample: placental tissue containing maternal and fetal cells. These receptors were taken from a human patient with infectious villitis; the placental T cells may come from both mother and fetus.

The rearrangement uses TRBV7-9 and TRBJ1-1, with D uncertain. Per the germline V gene, CDR1 is SEHNR and CDR2 is FQNEAQ (reference sequence). This CDR3 region has 13 residues. The V and J ends lost 4 bases and 4 bases respectively, with 10 bases between them. CDR3 in amino acids: CASSSLSFTEAFF. For the CDR3, the DNA is TGTGCCAGCAGCTCCCTATCGTTCACTGAAGCTTTCTTT.

V is TRBV7-9 and J is TRBJ2-7; TRBD2 is a possible D gene (7 bases). Trimming stripped 5 bases from V and 7 bases from J, with 15 bases between. The CDR3 spans 13 residues. Germline CDR1 reads SEHNR; CDR2 reads FQNEAQ (reference sequence). CDR3 DNA: TGTGCCAGCAGCCAGGCGGGGGCCGGGGAGCAGTACTTC. It is translated as CASSQAGAGEQYF.

The rearrangement joins TRBV14 to TRBJ2-7; 8 positions match TRBD1. Losses at the gene ends were 3 bases for V and 3 bases for J; bases not matched to a gene: 1. CDR3 length equals 13 residues. Germline V gene sequence: CDR1 SGHDN, CDR2 FVKESK. The DNA of the CDR3 is TGTGCCAGCAGCCAGGACAGGGACTACGAGCAGTACTTC. This codes for CASSQDRDYEQYF. The full variable domain, with the rest looked up from reference TRBV14 and TRBJ2-7, is EAGVTQFPSHSVIEKGQTVTLRCDPISGHDNLYWYRRVMGKEIKFLLHFVKESKQDESGMPNNRFLAERTGGTYSTLKVQPAELEDSGVYFCASSQDRDYEQYFGPGTRLTVT.

The chain has TRBV5-1 and TRBJ2-1; no clear D. V lost 3 bases and J 0 bases, leaving 16 bases between the germline ends. The CDR3 contains 17 residues. CDR1 is SGHRS, CDR2 YFSETQ, per germline. The CDR3 DNA reads TGCGCCAGCAGCTCCTCCCCCGCGGTGAGCTCCTACAATGAGCAGTTCTTC. This translates into CASSSSPAVSSYNEQFF.

The chain couples TRBV5-1 to TRBJ2-6; D may be TRBD1 (6 bases). The CDR3 is 15 amino acids. Germline-derived CDR1 and CDR2 are SGHRS and YFSETQ. Trimming shortened V by 4 bases and J by 1 base, and 9 bases separated the two germline ends. The CDR3 here is CASSRGGSGANVLTF. The CDR3 DNA reads as TGCGCCAGCAGCCGAGGGGGATCTGGGGCCAACGTCCTGACTTTC. The full variable domain, its missing parts supplied by reference TRBV5-1 and TRBJ2-6, is KAGVTQTPRYLIKTRGQQVTLSCSPISGHRSVSWYQQTPGQGLQFLFEYFSETQRNKGNFPGRFSGRQFSNSRSEMNVSTLELGDSALYLCASSRGGSGANVLTFGAGSRLTVL.

Note on this clone: The sample has other DNA sequences that encode this CDR3 too. The chain recombines TRBV2 with TRBJ1-3; D remains ambiguous. The germline V gene encodes CDR1 SNHLY and CDR2 FYNNEI. V dropped 1 base and J dropped 0 bases, with 7 bases sitting between them. This CDR3 has 15 amino acids. This chain's CDR3 is CASSEGPSSGNTIYF. CDR3 coding DNA: TGTGCCAGCAGTGAAGGACCTAGCTCTGGAAACACCATATATTTT.

This clone is a singleton in its sample. The rearrangement uses TRBV6-2 or TRBV6-3 and TRBJ2-7, with D uncertain. Trimming took off 2 bases at V and 0 bases at J, with 11 bases between the two ends. Germline CDR1 reads MNHEY; CDR2 reads SVGEGT. The CDR3 length is 15 residues. The CDR3: CASSYKQLSSYEQYF. Here the CDR3 DNA reads TGTGCCAGCAGTTACAAACAGTTGAGCTCCTACGAGCAGTACTTC.

The chain couples TRBV25-1 to TRBJ1-1; 8 nucleotides agree with TRBD1. CDR3 length equals 13 residues. Germline trimming cut 3 bases from V and 3 bases from J; bases unmatched to any gene: 0. CDR1 is MGHDK, CDR2 SYGVNS, per germline. In DNA form, the CDR3 reads TGTGCCAGCAGTGACAGGGGGCACACTGAAGCTTTCTTT. Translated: CASSDRGHTEAFF.

The V gene is TRBV5-1, the J gene TRBJ2-2, with D perhaps TRBD1 (6 bases). The CDR3 loop spans 15 amino acids. The germline CDR1 and CDR2 sequences are SGHRS and YFSETQ. V was clipped by 7 bases and J by 5 bases, with 18 bases between them. The CDR3: CASSQQGFQTGELFF. The CDR3 DNA is TGCGCCAGCTCTCAACAGGGATTTCAGACCGGGGAGCTGTTTTTT.

Here the CDR3 reads CASSYSTGNYGYTF. The CDR3 nucleotides read TGTGCCAGCAGTTACTCGACGGGGAACTATGGCTACACCTTC. This chain links TRBV6-6 with TRBJ1-2; no clear D. Per germline, CDR1 MNHNY and CDR2 SVGAGI (reference sequence). The length of the CDR3 is 14 residues. Deletions cut 0 bases from V and 2 bases from J, with 7 bases between.

The CDR3 protein is CSARRGGTYEQYF. The DNA for the CDR3 is TGCAGCGCCCGGAGGGGGGGGACCTACGAGCAGTACTTC. This rearrangement joins TRBV29-1 to TRBJ2-7; perhaps TRBD2 as D (7 bases). The germline V and J ends were trimmed by 7 bases and 2 bases, with 15 bases remaining between them. The V gene's germline CDR1 is SQVTM and CDR2 ANQGSEA. CDR3 length: 13 amino acids.

The chain uses TRBV4-2 and TRBJ2-5; D perhaps matches TRBD2 (6 bases). Looked up from germline, CDR1 is LGHNA and CDR2 is YNFKEQ. V dropped 0 bases and J dropped 2 bases, with 10 bases sitting between them. The CDR3 sequence is 15 residues long. CDR3 protein: CASSQDAGRQETQYF. CDR3 coding DNA: TGTGCCAGCAGCCAAGACGCAGGGAGGCAAGAGACCCAGTACTTC.

This clone has more than one count but fewer than ten. The chain has TRBV2 and TRBJ2-1; D is unresolved. V lost 3 bases, J lost 16 bases, and 16 bases lay in between. This CDR3 spans 12 amino acids. CDR1 is SNHLY and CDR2 is FYNNEI in the germline V gene. The CDR3 sequence: CASSDRSLGEFF. The CDR3 region has the DNA TGTGCCAGCAGTGATAGAAGTTTGGGCGAATTCTTC.

This clone was picked up a small number of times. Other DNA sequences from this sample encode an identical CDR3 as well. The chain links TRBV2 to TRBJ2-5; D is perhaps TRBD1 or TRBD2 (5 bases each). The V end was cut by 0 bases, the J end by 3 bases, with 8 bases between. Germline loops: CDR1 SNHLY, CDR2 FYNNEI. The CDR3 covers 14 residues. CDR3 in DNA: TGTGCCAGCAGTGAAGCCGGGACCGAAGAGACCCAGTACTTC. Its protein product is CASSEAGTEETQYF.

The V gene is TRBV27, the J gene TRBJ1-2; D is unclear. CDR3 length: 12 amino acids. V was clipped by 5 bases and J by 4 bases, with 8 bases between them. CDR1 MNHEY and CDR2 SMNVEV come from the germline V gene (reference sequence). The chain's CDR3 is CASSHGSYGYTF. The CDR3 DNA reads as TGTGCCAGCAGTCACGGTTCCTATGGCTACACCTTC.

The V gene is TRBV6-5, the J gene TRBJ2-7; 9 bases align to TRBD1. The germline CDR1 and CDR2 sequences are MNHEY and SVGAGI. The V segment lost 9 bases and the J segment 5 bases; nucleotides outside the gene matches: 2. This CDR3 has 11 amino acids. CDR3 DNA sequence: TGTGCCAGTAGGGACAGGGACGAGCAGTACTTC. Translated, it gives CASRDRDEQYF.

The genes are TRBV7-9 and TRBJ2-1; 12 nucleotides agree with TRBD1. CDR1 and CDR2 (germline): SEHNR, FQNEAQ (reference sequence). CDR3 length equals 16 residues. The junction had 7 bases not matched to a gene; V was cut back by 5 bases and J by 5 bases. CDR3 protein: CASSPRDRGPNNEQFF. CDR3 in DNA: TGTGCCAGCAGCCCCCGGGACAGGGGGCCCAACAATGAGCAGTTCTTC.

The chain couples TRBV19 to TRBJ1-5; 7 positions match TRBD1. This CDR3 is 16 amino acids long. The V gene end was trimmed by 6 bases and the J gene end by 2 bases; junction bases not matched to a gene: 10. Germline assignment: CDR1 LNHDA and CDR2 SQIVND (reference sequence). CDR3 coding DNA: TGTGCCAGTAGCCTCAGACAGGGAAGGTGCAATCAGCCCCAGCATTTT. It is translated as CASSLRQGRCNQPQHF.

The chain couples TRBV24-1 to TRBJ2-3; TRBD2 matches 10 bases. Germline CDR1 reads KGHDR; CDR2 reads SFDVKD. The J segment lost 0 bases and the V segment lost 3 bases, leaving 2 bases of the junction unmatched. CDR3 length equals 16 residues. The CDR3 reads CATSDERGGSTDTQYF. The DNA for the CDR3 is TGTGCCACCAGTGATGAGCGGGGGGGAAGCACAGATACGCAGTATTTT.

V usage is TRBV20-1 and J usage is TRBJ1-2, with D hard to call. The length of the CDR3 is 10 residues. The V end lost 5 bases, the J end lost 8 bases, and 9 bases lay between the germline ends. The germline gives CDR1 DFQATT, CDR2 SNEGSKA (reference sequence). CDR3 DNA sequence: TGCAGTGCTCCGCTTGAAGGCTACACCTTC. It encodes CSAPLEGYTF.

The chain combines TRBV10-3 with TRBJ1-4; D remains unclear. The CDR3 spans 15 residues. The V gene's germline CDR1 is ENHRY and CDR2 SYGVKD. Trimming removed 10 bases from V and 7 bases from J, with 22 bases in between. The CDR3 protein is CATSVRLAEGEKLFF. The CDR3 DNA follows: TGTGCCACCTCTGTCAGGCTAGCGGAGGGTGAAAAACTGTTTTTT.

Points on this clone: In the same sample, other DNA sequences code for this CDR3. This sequence joins TRBV20-1 and TRBJ2-1; unclear D gene. Germline V gene lookup returns CDR1 DFQATT and CDR2 SNEGSKA (reference sequence). The CDR3 loop spans 10 amino acids. V dropped 3 bases and J dropped 10 bases, with 7 bases sitting between them. CDR3 region: CSASEGEQFF. The CDR3 coding sequence is TGCAGTGCTAGTGAAGGCGAGCAGTTCTTC.

The rearrangement links TRBV7-2 to TRBJ2-3; the match to TRBD1 covers 8 bases. V lost 5 bases and J lost 2; bases outside the gene matches: 12. Germline CDR1 SGHTA, CDR2 FQGNSA. The CDR3 length is 17 residues. CDR3 region: CASSLPRQGRPTDTQYF. Written as DNA, the CDR3 is TGTGCCAGCAGCCTACCTCGACAGGGGCGACCCACAGATACGCAGTATTTT.